These T cell receptor beta chains were read from a single sample in a study of response to subunit inactivated influenza vaccine. TCRdb re-analysed the RT-PCR reads in MiXCR, keeping a single row per CDR3 protein. This sample has roughly 700,000 distinct CDR3 sequences, with around 13% found just once. The source material was PBMCs from blood, sampled 14 to 15 days before vaccination. The receptors stem from a man aged 50 to 60 who received an inactivated influenza vaccine. Both conserved end residues are part of each CDR3. A D gene is named only where the DNA matches it firmly. Not all rows give a size; the values are once, few, many and, for expanded clones, a class.

clone size: many; J gene: TRBJ1-2; V gene: TRBV3-1; D gene: -; CDR3 protein: CASSQDLVRGSGYTF; CDR3 DNA: TGTGCCAGCAGCCAAGATCTAGTCAGGGGCTCTGGCTACACCTTC
clone size: -; J gene: TRBJ2-7; V gene: TRBV10-3; D gene: -; CDR3 protein: CAISGPITSQGSAQYF; CDR3 DNA: TGTGCCATCAGCGGACCGATTACCTCCCAGGGGTCGGCGCAGTACTTC
clone size: -; J gene: TRBJ2-7; V gene: TRBV24-1; D gene: TRBD2; CDR3 protein: CATSDLTSASSYEQYF; CDR3 DNA: TGTGCCACCAGTGACCTCACTAGCGCGAGCTCCTACGAGCAGTACTTC
clone size: -; J gene: TRBJ2-5; V gene: TRBV28; D gene: TRBD1; CDR3 protein: CASSSGQGPETQYF; CDR3 DNA: TGTGCCAGCAGTTCCGGACAGGGGCCAGAGACCCAGTACTTC
clone size: -; J gene: TRBJ2-2; V gene: TRBV4-1; D gene: TRBD1; CDR3 protein: CASSHPGQGKAGELFF; CDR3 DNA: TGCGCCAGCAGCCACCCGGGACAGGGGAAGGCCGGGGAGCTGTTTTTT
clone size: few; J gene: TRBJ2-2; V gene: TRBV12-3/TRBV12-4; D gene: -; CDR3 protein: CASSLRLEGQLFF; CDR3 DNA: TGTGCCAGCAGCTTAAGGTTGGAGGGGCAGCTGTTTTTT
clone size: -; J gene: TRBJ2-1; V gene: TRBV29-1; D gene: TRBD2; CDR3 protein: CSVQRTSGSNEQFF; CDR3 DNA: TGCAGCGTTCAAAGGACTAGCGGGAGCAATGAGCAGTTCTTC
clone size: -; J gene: TRBJ2-1; V gene: TRBV11-3; D gene: TRBD2; CDR3 protein: CASREREASYNEQFF; CDR3 DNA: TGTGCCAGCAGGGAGCGGGAGGCTTCCTACAATGAGCAGTTCTTC
clone size: few; J gene: TRBJ2-1; V gene: TRBV12-3/TRBV12-4; D gene: TRBD1; CDR3 protein: CASSSGQGQGDEQFF; CDR3 DNA: TGTGCCAGCAGTTCAGGACAGGGGCAAGGGGATGAGCAGTTCTTC
clone size: few; J gene: TRBJ2-3; V gene: TRBV10-3; D gene: TRBD2; CDR3 protein: CAIRPSPGLAGGPGTDTQYF; CDR3 DNA: TGTGCCATCAGGCCTAGCCCGGGACTAGCGGGAGGGCCGGGGACAGATACGCAGTATTTT
clone size: few; J gene: TRBJ2-5; V gene: TRBV5-6; D gene: -; CDR3 protein: CASSPNMIQETQYF; CDR3 DNA: TGTGCCAGCAGCCCCAACATGATACAAGAGACCCAGTACTTC
clone size: few; J gene: TRBJ2-4; V gene: TRBV6-2/TRBV6-3; D gene: TRBD2; CDR3 protein: CASSYSGSRLAGARQYF; CDR3 DNA: TGTGCCAGCAGTTACAGCGGAAGTAGACTAGCGGGTGCCCGTCAGTACTTC
clone size: -; J gene: TRBJ2-3; V gene: TRBV6-5; D gene: -; CDR3 protein: CASSYSIFRDGTDTQYF; CDR3 DNA: TGTGCCAGCAGTTACTCGATCTTCAGGGACGGCACAGATACGCAGTATTTT
clone size: few; J gene: TRBJ2-4; V gene: TRBV11-2; D gene: -; CDR3 protein: CASSLAIDPRGHIQYF; CDR3 DNA: TGTGCCAGCAGCTTAGCCATTGACCCCAGGGGACACATTCAGTACTTC
clone size: -; J gene: TRBJ1-1; V gene: TRBV20-1; D gene: -; CDR3 protein: CSASSSANTEAFF; CDR3 DNA: TGCAGTGCCTCTTCTTCAGCGAACACTGAAGCTTTCTTT
clone size: -; J gene: TRBJ1-6; V gene: TRBV12-3/TRBV12-4; D gene: -; CDR3 protein: CASSSRDAWGNSPLHF; CDR3 DNA: TGTGCCAGCAGTTCAAGGGATGCCTGGGGGAATTCACCCCTCCACTTT
clone size: -; J gene: TRBJ1-1; V gene: TRBV20-1; D gene: -; CDR3 protein: CSARLAAAEAFF; CDR3 DNA: TGCAGTGCTAGGTTGGCAGCGGCAGAAGCTTTCTTT
clone size: -; J gene: TRBJ2-3; V gene: TRBV7-2; D gene: TRBD2; CDR3 protein: CASSAGTSGGGRDTQYF; CDR3 DNA: TGTGCCAGCAGCGCCGGGACTAGCGGGGGGGGAAGAGATACGCAGTATTTT
clone size: many; J gene: TRBJ1-6; V gene: TRBV5-1; D gene: -; CDR3 protein: CASIPSDSLHF; CDR3 DNA: TGCGCCAGCATTCCGTCCGACTCACTCCACTTT
clone size: many; J gene: TRBJ2-2; V gene: TRBV15; D gene: -; CDR3 protein: CATSRDGRDGELFF; CDR3 DNA: TGTGCCACCAGCAGAGACGGGCGTGACGGGGAGCTGTTTTTT
clone size: -; J gene: TRBJ2-7; V gene: TRBV14; D gene: -; CDR3 protein: CASSQVLVREQYF; CDR3 DNA: TGTGCCAGCAGCCAAGTACTAGTCCGCGAGCAGTACTTC
clone size: few; J gene: TRBJ2-6; V gene: TRBV12-3/TRBV12-4; D gene: -; CDR3 protein: CASSSTRAGANVLTF; CDR3 DNA: TGTGCCAGCAGTTCAACGAGGGCTGGGGCCAACGTCCTGACTTTC
clone size: -; J gene: TRBJ2-3; V gene: TRBV6-2/TRBV6-3; D gene: -; CDR3 protein: CASTRTTLDTQYF; CDR3 DNA: TGTGCCAGCACCCGGACCACCCTGGATACGCAGTATTTT
clone size: -; J gene: TRBJ2-4; V gene: TRBV20-1; D gene: -; CDR3 protein: CSASTLAKNIQYF; CDR3 DNA: TGCAGTGCCTCGACGTTAGCCAAAAACATTCAGTACTTC
clone size: -; J gene: TRBJ1-4; V gene: TRBV7-9; D gene: -; CDR3 protein: CASSLAGWNEKLFF; CDR3 DNA: TGTGCCAGCAGCTTAGCCGGATGGAATGAAAAACTGTTTTTT
clone size: -; J gene: TRBJ2-1; V gene: TRBV4-3; D gene: -; CDR3 protein: CASSLTRSPAGRVNEQFF; CDR3 DNA: TGCGCCAGCAGCCTTACGCGGTCCCCCGCGGGAAGGGTCAATGAGCAGTTCTTC
clone size: few; J gene: TRBJ1-2; V gene: TRBV7-8; D gene: TRBD1; CDR3 protein: CASSLRRDRALFGYTF; CDR3 DNA: TGTGCCAGCAGCCTACGTAGAGACAGGGCCCTTTTCGGCTACACCTTC
clone size: many; J gene: TRBJ2-3; V gene: TRBV7-9; D gene: TRBD2; CDR3 protein: CASSLTVAGGLTDTQYF; CDR3 DNA: TGTGCCAGCAGCCTCACCGTTGCGGGGGGGCTCACAGATACGCAGTATTTT
clone size: -; J gene: TRBJ2-6; V gene: TRBV12-3/TRBV12-4; D gene: -; CDR3 protein: CASSQRAGANVLTF; CDR3 DNA: TGTGCCAGCTCCCAGAGGGCCGGGGCCAACGTCCTGACTTTC
clone size: -; J gene: TRBJ2-7; V gene: TRBV7-2; D gene: -; CDR3 protein: CASSLRRGEQYF; CDR3 DNA: TGTGCCAGCAGCCTCCGGCGGGGCGAGCAGTACTTC
clone size: -; J gene: TRBJ2-4; V gene: TRBV10-3; D gene: TRBD1; CDR3 protein: CAISDTAGGIKNIQYF; CDR3 DNA: TGTGCCATCAGTGATACGGCAGGGGGCATCAAAAACATTCAGTACTTC
clone size: few; J gene: TRBJ2-7; V gene: TRBV7-9; D gene: TRBD2; CDR3 protein: CASSTGLAGPHEQYF; CDR3 DNA: TGTGCCAGCAGCACGGGACTAGCGGGACCCCACGAGCAGTACTTC
clone size: many; J gene: TRBJ2-1; V gene: TRBV20-1; D gene: -; CDR3 protein: CSAREHWAGGTYNEQFF; CDR3 DNA: TGCAGTGCTAGAGAGCATTGGGCGGGTGGGACCTACAATGAGCAGTTCTTC
clone size: -; J gene: TRBJ1-2; V gene: TRBV7-9; D gene: TRBD1; CDR3 protein: CASSSKTGGNYGYTF; CDR3 DNA: TGTGCCAGCAGCTCTAAGACAGGGGGCAACTATGGCTACACCTTC
clone size: few; J gene: TRBJ2-6; V gene: TRBV6-4; D gene: -; CDR3 protein: CASYFLPVSLLSGEVLTF; CDR3 DNA: TGTGCCAGCTACTTCCTTCCCGTGTCCCTGCTCTCTGGGGAAGTCCTGACTTTC
clone size: few; J gene: TRBJ2-3; V gene: TRBV9; D gene: -; CDR3 protein: CASSVRTNTDTQYF; CDR3 DNA: TGTGCCAGCAGCGTAAGGACTAACACAGATACGCAGTATTTT
clone size: -; J gene: TRBJ2-2; V gene: TRBV11-3; D gene: -; CDR3 protein: CASSKSFLGELFF; CDR3 DNA: TGTGCCAGCAGCAAGTCATTCCTCGGGGAGCTGTTTTTT
clone size: few; J gene: TRBJ1-1; V gene: TRBV2; D gene: -; CDR3 protein: CASTETWGSTEAFF; CDR3 DNA: TGTGCCAGCACCGAAACGTGGGGGAGTACTGAAGCTTTCTTT
clone size: -; J gene: TRBJ1-2; V gene: TRBV6-2/TRBV6-3; D gene: TRBD1; CDR3 protein: CASSIDRAYGYTF; CDR3 DNA: TGTGCCAGCAGCATTGACAGGGCCTATGGCTACACCTTC
clone size: -; J gene: TRBJ2-7; V gene: TRBV28; D gene: -; CDR3 protein: CASSYAGIRTYEQYF; CDR3 DNA: TGTGCCAGCAGTTATGCGGGTATACGAACCTACGAGCAGTACTTC
clone size: -; J gene: TRBJ2-7; V gene: TRBV10-3; D gene: -; CDR3 protein: CAISESRGTYEQYF; CDR3 DNA: TGTGCCATCAGTGAGTCGAGGGGGACCTACGAGCAGTACTTC
clone size: -; J gene: TRBJ2-7; V gene: TRBV12-3/TRBV12-4; D gene: -; CDR3 protein: CASRVGSSEQYF; CDR3 DNA: TGTGCCAGCAGGGTAGGAAGTTCCGAGCAGTACTTC
clone size: -; J gene: TRBJ2-7; V gene: TRBV11-2; D gene: -; CDR3 protein: CASSLEVSWTRGPEQYF; CDR3 DNA: TGTGCCAGCAGCTTAGAGGTGTCTTGGACGAGGGGCCCCGAGCAGTACTTC
clone size: few; J gene: TRBJ2-3; V gene: TRBV27; D gene: TRBD1; CDR3 protein: CASSKGGRAGTQYF; CDR3 DNA: TGTGCCAGCAGTAAAGGGGGCAGGGCTGGTACGCAGTATTTT
clone size: once; J gene: TRBJ2-3; V gene: TRBV20-1; D gene: TRBD2; CDR3 protein: CSATLAGSSDTQYF; CDR3 DNA: TGCAGCGCTACTCTAGCGGGGAGCTCAGATACGCAGTATTTT
clone size: many; J gene: TRBJ2-1; V gene: TRBV7-2; D gene: TRBD2; CDR3 protein: CASSPEGGTYNEQFF; CDR3 DNA: TGTGCCAGCAGCCCCGAGGGAGGGACGTACAATGAGCAGTTCTTC